These 27 T cell receptor beta chains came from one sample sequenced in a study of tumor-infiltrating lymphocytes in localized non-small cell lung cancer. Profiling relied on immunoSEQ multiplex PCR, and the TCRdb table lists in-frame clones only, not all of them. Of some 10,000 clones in the sample, about 62% were seen once. The source material was uninvolved lung tissue not adjacent to the tumor. The receptors stem from a human donor with non-small cell lung cancer.

This clone was observed a handful of times. V and J are TRBV7-9 and TRBJ2-1; D might be TRBD1 or TRBD2, each matching 5 bases. Trimming cost V 5 bases and J 6 bases, with 17 bases left between them. Germline lookup yields CDR1 SEHNR and CDR2 FQNEAQ (reference sequence). CDR3 length: 15 amino acids. The CDR3 sequence is CASSPGPAIVNEQFF. DNA for the CDR3: TGTGCCAGCAGCCCGGGACCAGCAATAGTCAATGAGCAGTTCTTC.

This clone came up once. This sequence joins TRBV19 and TRBJ2-3; D remains ambiguous. V lost 1 base, J lost 0 bases, and 8 bases lay in between. CDR3 length equals 15 residues. Germline V lookup: CDR1 LNHDA, CDR2 SQIVND (reference sequence). The CDR3 DNA sequence: TGTGCCAGTAGTATAGGAGAAGTGAGCACAGATACGCAGTATTTT. Translating it yields CASSIGEVSTDTQYF.

The chain has TRBV2 and TRBJ1-2, with D possibly matching TRBD1 (5 bases). The V end lost 4 bases, the J end lost 5 bases, and 11 bases lay between the germline ends. Germline V gene lookup returns CDR1 SNHLY and CDR2 FYNNEI. CDR3 length: 13 residues. The CDR3 DNA sequence: TGTGCCAGCAGTGCCGACAGAGGGTATGGCTACACCTTC. It yields the protein CASSADRGYGYTF.

This clone was counted only a few times. The chain is built from TRBV10-3 and TRBJ1-2, with D tentatively TRBD1 (6 bases). This CDR3 contains 11 residues. V dropped 8 bases and J dropped 6 bases, with 10 bases sitting between them. Germline V gene sequence: CDR1 ENHRY, CDR2 SYGVKD. CDR3 loop: CAIGRGDGYTF. The CDR3 DNA sequence: TGTGCCATCGGCAGGGGCGATGGCTACACCTTC.

The gene calls are TRBV7-2 and TRBJ1-2; the match to TRBD1 covers 7 bases. The germline V gene has CDR1 SGHTA and CDR2 FQGNSA. The CDR3 extends over 15 amino acids. V lost 0 bases, J lost 8 bases, and 9 bases stayed unmatched. CDR3 bases: TGTGCCAGCAGCTTAGCGTCTGTAGGCAGGGGGGGCTACACCTTC. It encodes CASSLASVGRGGYTF.

The rearrangement uses TRBV29-1 and TRBJ2-3, with D perhaps TRBD2 (5 bases). This CDR3 is 13 amino acids long. The germline V gene has CDR1 SQVTM and CDR2 ANQGSEA. V gave up 2 bases and J gave up 4 bases, with 10 bases separating them. The CDR3 nucleotides are TGCAGCGTTGAACCTCGGGGATCAGATACGCAGTATTTT. It encodes CSVEPRGSDTQYF.

V and J are TRBV7-2 and TRBJ1-2; D possibly corresponds to TRBD1 (5 bases). There are 14 residues in the CDR3. Looked up from germline, CDR1 is SGHTA and CDR2 is FQGNSA. Trimming cost V 5 bases and J 0 bases, with 10 bases left between them. In DNA form, the CDR3 reads TGTGCCAGCAGCCCCGGACACGCTAACTATGGCTACACCTTC. Amino acids: CASSPGHANYGYTF.

V usage is TRBV7-9 and J usage is TRBJ1-1; TRBD1 matches 11 bases. Germline V gene sequence: CDR1 SEHNR, CDR2 FQNEAQ (reference sequence). The V gene end was trimmed by 4 bases and the J gene end by 6 bases; junction bases not matched to a gene: 7. This CDR3 has 15 residues. CDR3 coding DNA: TGTGCCAGCAGCTCACAAGGACAGGGGGCGGCTGAAGCTTTCTTT. It encodes CASSSQGQGAAEAFF.

The V call is TRBV29-1, the J call TRBJ1-4, with 8 bases identical to TRBD1. The trim removed 6 bases at V and 8 bases at J, leaving 8 bases unmatched. Per germline, CDR1 SQVTM and CDR2 ANQGSEA. This CDR3 region has 13 residues. The CDR3 bases are TGCAGCGTGACGGACAGGGTCGGGGAAAAACTGTTTTTT. Translated: CSVTDRVGEKLFF.

This clone came up a few times. V and J are TRBV6-1 and TRBJ2-7, with 7 bases aligning to TRBD2. The germline V gene encodes CDR1 MNHNS and CDR2 SASEGT. The CDR3 spans 15 residues. J was trimmed by 2 bases and V by 8 bases; bases with no gene match: 12. The CDR3 bases are TGTGCCAGCCGCAGTACCTTTGCGGGAGCCTACGAGCAGTACTTC. Translated: CASRSTFAGAYEQYF.

This clone is judged medium-sized. This chain uses TRBV13 with TRBJ2-7; 8 nucleotides align to TRBD2. CDR1 is PRHDT and CDR2 is FYEKMQ in the germline V gene (reference sequence). Unmatched junction bases numbered 6, after V lost 5 bases and J lost 0 bases. The CDR3 has 15 residues. The CDR3 is CASSISGGSSYEQYF. The CDR3 DNA is TGTGCCAGCAGCATAAGCGGGGGCTCCTCCTACGAGCAGTACTTC.

This chain uses TRBV6-5 with TRBJ1-5; D is undetermined. Germline values: CDR1 MNHEY, CDR2 SVGAGI. The V end lost 6 bases, the J end lost 0 bases, and 12 bases lay between the germline ends. The CDR3 loop spans 15 amino acids. DNA of the CDR3: TGTGCCAGCAGCCCAGCCTCCCATAGCAATCAGCCCCAGCATTTT. It yields the protein CASSPASHSNQPQHF.

DNA of the CDR3: TGTGCCAGTAGTATAGGAGGAAACCAAGAGACCCAGTACTTC. Translating it yields CASSIGGNQETQYF. The J gene is TRBJ2-5, the V gene TRBV19; D not resolved. Germline V CDR1 and CDR2: LNHDA, SQIVND (reference sequence). Between the trimmed V and J ends, which lost 1 base and 0 bases, there was a span of 6 bases. The CDR3 extends over 14 amino acids.

The V gene is TRBV9, the J gene TRBJ1-5; TRBD1 might be the D (6 bases). V was trimmed by 4 bases and J by 7 bases, leaving 21 bases between them. The CDR3 contains 16 residues. CDR1 and CDR2 from the germline V gene are SGDLS and YYNGEE. The CDR3 region is CASSLSDGGQGQPQHF. For the CDR3, the DNA is TGTGCCAGCAGCCTCAGCGACGGGGGGCAGGGACAGCCCCAGCATTTT.

The chain carries TRBV4-2 and TRBJ1-2; D is undetermined. The germline V and J ends were trimmed by 0 bases and 3 bases, with 17 bases remaining between them. CDR1 and CDR2 (germline): LGHNA, YNFKEQ. This CDR3 region has 17 residues. CDR3 in DNA: TGTGCCAGCAGCCAAGATTCGAGCGGCTCAGGAGACTATGGCTACACCTTC. Translated: CASSQDSSGSGDYGYTF.

This sequence joins TRBV4-2 and TRBJ1-1; 7 bases match TRBD1. The germline V gene encodes CDR1 LGHNA and CDR2 YNFKEQ. CDR3 length: 17 residues. J gave up 7 bases and V 4 bases, and 18 bases lay outside the gene matches. CDR3 in DNA: TGTGCCAGCAGCCCTTCGGGCAGGGGGTACGGGATGAATGAAGCTTTCTTT. Translated: CASSPSGRGYGMNEAFF.

V is TRBV6-5 and J is TRBJ2-7, with D perhaps TRBD2 (5 bases). CDR1 MNHEY and CDR2 SVGAGI come from the germline V gene. V dropped 0 bases and J dropped 3 bases, with 6 bases sitting between them. This CDR3 spans 13 amino acids. Here the CDR3 DNA reads TGTGCCAGCAGTTACTCTCGGGGCTACGAGCAGTACTTC. This translates into CASSYSRGYEQYF.

V gene TRBV5-8 combines with J gene TRBJ2-1; 14 bases are shared with TRBD2. CDR3 length: 17 residues. V shed 2 bases, J shed 3 bases, and the junction held 4 bases outside the gene matches. CDR1 and CDR2 (germline): SGHTS, YDEGEE. CDR3 sequence (DNA): TGTGCCAGCAGCTTTCAGACTAGCGGGGGGGTCTACAATGAGCAGTTCTTC. The encoded protein is CASSFQTSGGVYNEQFF.

V is TRBV4-1 and J is TRBJ2-7; D not certain. The germline V gene has CDR1 MGHRA and CDR2 YSYEKL. CDR3 size: 12 residues. Trimming removed 5 bases from V and 1 base from J, with 6 bases in between. This chain's CDR3 is CASSGSSYEQYF. The DNA of the CDR3 is TGCGCCAGCAGCGGCTCTTCCTACGAGCAGTACTTC.

In its sample, this clone was seen a few times. V gene TRBV20-1 combines with J gene TRBJ1-1; D is unresolved. This CDR3 is built from 11 residues. The V end lost 3 bases, the J end lost 5 bases, and 7 bases lay between the germline ends. Germline V gene data show CDR1 as DFQATT and CDR2 as SNEGSKA (reference sequence). The CDR3 nucleotides read TGCAGTGCTAGTCTTAGAACTGAAGCTTTCTTT. Translation: CSASLRTEAFF.

The chain has TRBV13 and TRBJ2-3; the D gene could be TRBD1 or TRBD2 (5 bases each). The CDR3 has 15 amino acids. The V and J ends lost 5 bases and 1 base respectively, with 13 bases between them. The V gene's germline CDR1 is PRHDT and CDR2 FYEKMQ (reference sequence). CDR3: CASSPRLGGTDTQYF. Here the CDR3 DNA reads TGTGCCAGCAGCCCCCGGCTGGGGGGCACAGATACGCAGTATTTT.

There are a few counts of this clone. The chain couples TRBV5-1 to TRBJ1-1; TRBD1 might be the D (6 bases). Germline CDR1 and CDR2: SGHRS and YFSETQ. The CDR3 length is 12 residues. Trimming took 6 bases from V and 1 from J, leaving 7 bases between them. This chain's CDR3 is CASKQGNTEAFF. Here the CDR3 DNA reads TGCGCCAGCAAACAGGGGAACACTGAAGCTTTCTTT.

This chain links TRBV5-1 with TRBJ2-1, with 10 bases fitting TRBD1. V shed 1 base and J 7 bases; nucleotides not matched to a gene: 2. The length of the CDR3 is 14 residues. Germline V gives CDR1 SGHRS, CDR2 YFSETQ. CDR3 coding DNA: TGCGCCAGCAGCTTGTGGACAGGGGGTAATGAGCAGTTCTTC. This translates into CASSLWTGGNEQFF.

This CDR3 is CASSDSQAPRDTQYF. CDR3 DNA: TGTGCCAGCAGTGACTCCCAGGCACCGAGGGATACGCAGTATTTT. V is TRBV6-1 and J is TRBJ2-3; no firm D call. This CDR3 has 15 residues. V lost 3 bases and J lost 6, with 16 bases in between. CDR1 is MNHNS, CDR2 SASEGT, per germline.

This sequence joins TRBV25-1 and TRBJ1-5; TRBD1 is a possible D gene (5 bases). This CDR3 is built from 15 residues. V dropped 4 bases and J dropped 7 bases, with 17 bases sitting between them. Germline loops: CDR1 MGHDK, CDR2 SYGVNS. The CDR3 sequence: CASSAGGRAYQPQHF. The CDR3 DNA follows: TGTGCCAGCAGTGCCGGTGGCAGGGCGTACCAGCCCCAGCATTTT. The entire variable domain, with the rest obtained from reference TRBV25-1 and TRBJ1-5, is as follows: EADIYQTPRYLVIGTGKKITLECSQTMGHDKMYWYQQDPGMELHLIHYSYGVNSTEKGDLSSESTVSRIRTEHFPLTLESARPSHTSQYLCASSAGGRAYQPQHFGDGTRLSIL.

CDR3 protein: CASSLVSYEQYF. The CDR3 DNA reads TGCGCCAGCAGCTTGGTCAGCTACGAGCAGTACTTC. The gene calls are TRBV5-1 and TRBJ2-7; D gene uncertain. The CDR3 is 12 residues long. Germline CDR1 reads SGHRS; CDR2 reads YFSETQ. Trimming took off 0 bases at V and 3 bases at J, with 4 bases between the two ends.

The rearrangement uses TRBV27 and TRBJ1-6; 7 bases line up with TRBD1. Germline CDR1 reads MNHEY; CDR2 reads SMNVEV (reference sequence). The CDR3 is made up of 14 amino acids. V shed 3 bases and J 9 bases; nucleotides not matched to a gene: 5. The CDR3 region is CASSFGRDSSPLHF. Here the CDR3 DNA reads TGTGCCAGCAGTTTCGGGAGGGACAGTTCACCCCTCCACTTT.